A single sample gave rise to the 5 T cell receptor beta chains below, sequenced in a study of identifying expanded T cells in peripheral blood. The data were produced by immunoSEQ multiplex PCR, yet TCRdb's version contains in-frame clones alone and is incomplete. Among tens of thousands of clones listed, roughly 81% were seen once. What was sequenced was blood. Every receptor here comes from a person aged 18 to 75 in good health.

This clone was counted once. J is TRBJ1-1 and V is TRBV7-6; TRBD1 aligns across 10 bases. The J segment lost 0 bases and the V segment lost 5 bases, leaving 12 bases of the junction unmatched. Germline CDR1 is SGHVS and CDR2 is FNYEAQ. This CDR3 is 18 amino acids long. The CDR3 loop is CASSDNGQGDLMNTEAFF. The CDR3 region has the DNA TGTGCCAGCAGCGACAACGGACAGGGGGATCTGATGAACACTGAAGCTTTCTTT. The full variable domain, in which reference TRBV7-6 and TRBJ1-1 provide the parts outside the CDR3, is GAGVSQSPRYKVTKRGQDVALRCDPISGHVSLYWYRQALGQGPEFLTYFNYEAQQDKSGLPNDRFSAERPEGSISTLTIQRTEQRDSAMYRCASSDNGQGDLMNTEAFFGQGTRLTVV.

This clone was seen only a few times. The chain carries TRBV2 and TRBJ1-5; D uncertain. The CDR3 has 12 amino acids. Trimming removed 4 bases at V and 5 bases at J, with 6 bases between. Germline V gives CDR1 SNHLY, CDR2 FYNNEI. The CDR3 sequence is CASSVEYQPQHF. Here the CDR3 DNA reads TGTGCCAGCAGTGTGGAGTATCAGCCCCAGCATTTT.

The chain employs TRBV9 and TRBJ2-7; no clear D gene. Germline V gene lookup returns CDR1 SGDLS and CDR2 YYNGEE. The length of the CDR3 is 13 residues. With 3 bases removed from V and 1 base from J, the gap between germline ends came to 8 bases. CDR3 DNA sequence: TGTGCCAGCAGCGACGGCGTTTCCTACGAGCAGTACTTC. Its protein product is CASSDGVSYEQYF.

The CDR3 here is CAWSVLAGDEKLFF. The CDR3 bases are TGTGCCTGGAGTGTACTGGCAGGGGATGAAAAACTGTTTTTT. This rearrangement joins TRBV30 to TRBJ1-4; tentatively, D is TRBD1 (6 bases). The CDR3 is made up of 14 amino acids. V was pared by 0 bases and J by 6 bases, with 11 bases between. Germline CDR1 reads GTSNPN; CDR2 reads SVGIG (reference sequence).

The rearrangement links TRBV5-1 to TRBJ2-6; D is possibly TRBD1 (6 bases). From germline, CDR1 is SGHRS and CDR2 YFSETQ. The V end was cut by 0 bases, the J end by 13 bases, with 14 bases between. The CDR3 loop spans 14 amino acids. The CDR3 is CASSLGTVPAVLTF. The CDR3 coding sequence is TGCGCCAGCAGCTTGGGGACAGTCCCCGCGGTCCTGACTTTC.